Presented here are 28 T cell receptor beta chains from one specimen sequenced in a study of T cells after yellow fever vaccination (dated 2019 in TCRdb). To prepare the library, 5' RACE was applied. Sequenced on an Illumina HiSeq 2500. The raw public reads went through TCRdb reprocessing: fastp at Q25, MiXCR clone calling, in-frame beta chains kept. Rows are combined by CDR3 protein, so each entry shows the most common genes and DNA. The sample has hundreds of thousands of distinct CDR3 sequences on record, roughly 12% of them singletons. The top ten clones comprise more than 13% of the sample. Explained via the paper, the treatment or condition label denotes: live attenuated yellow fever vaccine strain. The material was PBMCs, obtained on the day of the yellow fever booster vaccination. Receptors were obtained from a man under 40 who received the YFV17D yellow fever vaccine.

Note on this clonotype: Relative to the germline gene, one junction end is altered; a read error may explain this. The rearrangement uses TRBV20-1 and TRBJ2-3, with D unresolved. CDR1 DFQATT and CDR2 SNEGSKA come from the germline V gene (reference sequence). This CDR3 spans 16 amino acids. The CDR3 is CCARESHYPSTDTQYF. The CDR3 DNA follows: TGCTGTGCTAGAGAGTCCCACTATCCTAGCACAGATACGCAGTATTTT.

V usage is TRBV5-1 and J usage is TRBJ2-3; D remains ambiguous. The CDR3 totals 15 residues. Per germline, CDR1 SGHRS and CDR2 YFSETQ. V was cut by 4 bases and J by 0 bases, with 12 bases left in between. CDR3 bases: TGCGCCAGCAGCAGCGAAGCACGTAGCACAGATACGCAGTATTTT. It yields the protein CASSSEARSTDTQYF.

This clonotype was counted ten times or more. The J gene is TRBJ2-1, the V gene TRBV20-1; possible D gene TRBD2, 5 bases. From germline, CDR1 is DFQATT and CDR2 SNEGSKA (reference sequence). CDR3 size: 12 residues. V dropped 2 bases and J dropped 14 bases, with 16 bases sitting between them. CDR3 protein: CSARRSGVEKFF. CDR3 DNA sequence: TGCAGTGCTAGAAGGAGCGGAGTAGAGAAGTTCTTC.

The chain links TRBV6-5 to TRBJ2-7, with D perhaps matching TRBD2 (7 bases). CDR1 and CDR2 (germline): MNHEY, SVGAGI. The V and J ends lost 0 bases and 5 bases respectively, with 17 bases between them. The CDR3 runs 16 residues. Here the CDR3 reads CASSYSRRGRANEQYF. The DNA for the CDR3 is TGTGCCAGCAGTTACTCGAGGAGGGGGAGGGCCAACGAGCAGTACTTC.

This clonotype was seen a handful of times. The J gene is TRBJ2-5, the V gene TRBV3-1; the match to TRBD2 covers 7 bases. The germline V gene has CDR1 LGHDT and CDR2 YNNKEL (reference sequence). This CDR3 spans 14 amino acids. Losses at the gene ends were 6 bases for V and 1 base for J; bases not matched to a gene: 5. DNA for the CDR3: TGTGCCAGCAGTCGCGGGAGCCTCCAAGAGACCCAGTACTTC. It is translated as CASSRGSLQETQYF.

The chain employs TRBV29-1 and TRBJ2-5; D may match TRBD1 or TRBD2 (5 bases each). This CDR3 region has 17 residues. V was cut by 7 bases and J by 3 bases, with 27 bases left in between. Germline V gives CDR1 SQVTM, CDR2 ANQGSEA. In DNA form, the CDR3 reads TGCAGCGCGACACCCCTGGGGACCGTTTTTCCCGAAGAGACCCAGTACTTC. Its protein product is CSATPLGTVFPEETQYF.

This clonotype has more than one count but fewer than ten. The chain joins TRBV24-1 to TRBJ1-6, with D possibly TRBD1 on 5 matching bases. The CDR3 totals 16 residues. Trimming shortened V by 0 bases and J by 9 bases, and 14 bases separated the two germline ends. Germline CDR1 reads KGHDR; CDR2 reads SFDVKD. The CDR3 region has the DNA TGTGCCACCAGTGATTTGGCCGGGGGACCCTTTTCACCCCTCCACTTT. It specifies CATSDLAGGPFSPLHF.

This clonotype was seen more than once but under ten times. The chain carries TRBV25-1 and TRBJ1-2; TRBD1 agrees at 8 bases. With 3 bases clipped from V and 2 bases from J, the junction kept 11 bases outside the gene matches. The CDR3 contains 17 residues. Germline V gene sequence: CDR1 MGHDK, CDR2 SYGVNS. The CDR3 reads CASSDPGSGGANYGYTF. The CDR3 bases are TGTGCCAGCAGTGATCCAGGATCAGGGGGCGCAAACTATGGCTACACCTTC.

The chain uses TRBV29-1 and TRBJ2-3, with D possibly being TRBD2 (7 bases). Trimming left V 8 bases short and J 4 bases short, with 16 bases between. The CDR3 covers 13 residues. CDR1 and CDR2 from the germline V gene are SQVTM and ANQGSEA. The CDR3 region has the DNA TGCAGCCTTTACTCGGGGGGCTCAGATACGCAGTATTTT. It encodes CSLYSGGSDTQYF.

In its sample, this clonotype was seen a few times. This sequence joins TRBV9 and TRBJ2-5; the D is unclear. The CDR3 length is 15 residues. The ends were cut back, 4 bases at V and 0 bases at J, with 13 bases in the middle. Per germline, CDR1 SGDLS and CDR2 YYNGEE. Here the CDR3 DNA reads TGTGCCAGCAGCTCATCGACGGCCAACCAAGAGACCCAGTACTTC. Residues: CASSSSTANQETQYF.

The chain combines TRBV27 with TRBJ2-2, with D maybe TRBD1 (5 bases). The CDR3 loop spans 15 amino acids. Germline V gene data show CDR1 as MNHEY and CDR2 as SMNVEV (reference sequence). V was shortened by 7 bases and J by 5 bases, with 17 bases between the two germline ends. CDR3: CASTQSRAGTGELFF. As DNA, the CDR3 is TGTGCCAGCACCCAGTCCAGGGCAGGGACCGGGGAGCTGTTTTTT.

CDR3 nucleotides: TGTGCCAGCAGTTTGCGCGCTCCGGGGTTAATATACCAGCCCCAGCATTTT. It translates to CASSLRAPGLIYQPQHF. The gene calls are TRBV12-3 or TRBV12-4 and TRBJ1-5; D remains ambiguous. Trimming removed 3 bases at V and 7 bases at J, with 22 bases between. The length of the CDR3 is 17 residues.

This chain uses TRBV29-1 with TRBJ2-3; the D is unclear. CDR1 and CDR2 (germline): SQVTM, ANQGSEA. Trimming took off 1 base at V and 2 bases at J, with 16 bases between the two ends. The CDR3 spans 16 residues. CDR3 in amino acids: CSVEGRVGLTTDTQYF. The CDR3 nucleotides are TGCAGCGTTGAAGGTAGAGTCGGCCTAACCACAGATACGCAGTATTTT.

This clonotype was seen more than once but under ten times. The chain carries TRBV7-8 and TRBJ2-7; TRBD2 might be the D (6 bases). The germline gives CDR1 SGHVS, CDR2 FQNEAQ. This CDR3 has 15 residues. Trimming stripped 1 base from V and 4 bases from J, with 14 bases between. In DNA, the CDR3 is TGTGCCAGCAGCTTAGTCACCGGAGGGCAGTACGAGCAGTACTTC. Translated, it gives CASSLVTGGQYEQYF.

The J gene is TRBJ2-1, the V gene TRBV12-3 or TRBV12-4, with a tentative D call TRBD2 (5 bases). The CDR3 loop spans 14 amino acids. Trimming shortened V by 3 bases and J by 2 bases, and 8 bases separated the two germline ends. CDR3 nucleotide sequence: TGTGCCAGCAGTTTCACCGGGACCTACAATGAGCAGTTCTTC. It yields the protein CASSFTGTYNEQFF.

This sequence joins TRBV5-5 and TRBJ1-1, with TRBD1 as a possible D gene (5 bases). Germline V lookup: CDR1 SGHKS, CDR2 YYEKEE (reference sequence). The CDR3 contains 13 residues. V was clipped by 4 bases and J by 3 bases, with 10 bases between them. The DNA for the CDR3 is TGTGCCAGCAGCCCAGACAGCGACACTGAAGCTTTCTTT. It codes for CASSPDSDTEAFF.

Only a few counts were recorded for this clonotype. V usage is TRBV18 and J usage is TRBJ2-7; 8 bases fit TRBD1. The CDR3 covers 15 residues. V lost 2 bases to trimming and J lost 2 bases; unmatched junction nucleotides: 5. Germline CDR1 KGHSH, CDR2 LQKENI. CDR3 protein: CASSPIDRGTYEQYF. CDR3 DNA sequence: TGTGCCAGCTCACCAATAGACAGGGGAACCTACGAGCAGTACTTC.

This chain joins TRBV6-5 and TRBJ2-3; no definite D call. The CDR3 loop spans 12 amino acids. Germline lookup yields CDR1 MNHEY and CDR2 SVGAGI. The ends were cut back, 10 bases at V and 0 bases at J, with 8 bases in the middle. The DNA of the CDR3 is TGTGCCACCCGTCGGAGCACAGATACGCAGTATTTT. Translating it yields CATRRSTDTQYF.

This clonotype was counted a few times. The DNA of the CDR3 is TGTGCCAGCAGTCACAGAATAGGGAGGGGGAATGAGCAGTTCTTC. It encodes CASSHRIGRGNEQFF. J is TRBJ2-1 and V is TRBV27, with D maybe TRBD2 (7 bases). Trimming shortened V by 5 bases and J by 7 bases, and 18 bases separated the two germline ends. The CDR3 extends over 15 amino acids. Germline loops: CDR1 MNHEY, CDR2 SMNVEV (reference sequence).

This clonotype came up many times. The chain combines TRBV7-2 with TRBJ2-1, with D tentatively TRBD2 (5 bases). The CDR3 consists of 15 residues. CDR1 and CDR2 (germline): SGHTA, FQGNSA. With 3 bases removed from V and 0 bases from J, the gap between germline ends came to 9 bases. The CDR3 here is CASSLGRASYNEQFF. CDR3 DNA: TGTGCCAGCAGCTTGGGGAGAGCCTCCTACAATGAGCAGTTCTTC.

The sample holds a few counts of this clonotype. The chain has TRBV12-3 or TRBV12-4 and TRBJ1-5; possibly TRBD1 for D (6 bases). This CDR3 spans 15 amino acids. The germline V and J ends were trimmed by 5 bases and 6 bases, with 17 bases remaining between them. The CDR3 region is CASSRGAGMGQPQHF. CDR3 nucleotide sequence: TGTGCCAGCAGTAGGGGGGCAGGGATGGGTCAGCCCCAGCATTTT.

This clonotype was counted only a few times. CDR3 amino acids: CASSAQAGAGYGYTF. The CDR3 DNA is TGTGCCAGCAGCGCCCAAGCCGGCGCCGGCTATGGCTACACCTTC. The rearrangement links TRBV7-2 to TRBJ1-2; D is unclear. CDR1 is SGHTA and CDR2 is FQGNSA in the germline V gene. CDR3 length: 15 amino acids. Deletions cut 5 bases from V and 4 bases from J, with 17 bases between. Together with reference TRBV7-2 and TRBJ1-2, the CDR3 gives the full variable domain: GAGVSQSPSNKVTEKGKDVELRCDPISGHTALYWYRQSLGQGLEFLIYFQGNSAPDKSGLPSDRFSAERTGGSVSTLTIQRTQQEDSAVYLCASSAQAGAGYGYTFGSGTRLTVV.

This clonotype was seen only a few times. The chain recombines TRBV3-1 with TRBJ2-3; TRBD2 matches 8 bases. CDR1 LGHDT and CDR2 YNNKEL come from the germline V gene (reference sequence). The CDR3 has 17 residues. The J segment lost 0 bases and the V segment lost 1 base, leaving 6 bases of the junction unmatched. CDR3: CASSQGTSGRSTDTQYF. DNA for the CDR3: TGTGCCAGCAGCCAAGGGACGAGCGGGAGAAGCACAGATACGCAGTATTTT.

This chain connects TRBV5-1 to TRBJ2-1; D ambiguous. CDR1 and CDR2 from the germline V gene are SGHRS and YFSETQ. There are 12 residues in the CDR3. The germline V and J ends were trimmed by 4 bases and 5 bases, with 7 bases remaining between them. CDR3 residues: CASSATHNEQFF. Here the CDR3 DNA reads TGCGCCAGCAGCGCGACCCACAATGAGCAGTTCTTC.

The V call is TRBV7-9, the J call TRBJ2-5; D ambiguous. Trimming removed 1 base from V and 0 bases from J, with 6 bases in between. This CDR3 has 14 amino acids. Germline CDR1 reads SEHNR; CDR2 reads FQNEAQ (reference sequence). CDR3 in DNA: TGTGCCAGCAGCTTAGAGATTTACCAAGAGACCCAGTACTTC. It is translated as CASSLEIYQETQYF.

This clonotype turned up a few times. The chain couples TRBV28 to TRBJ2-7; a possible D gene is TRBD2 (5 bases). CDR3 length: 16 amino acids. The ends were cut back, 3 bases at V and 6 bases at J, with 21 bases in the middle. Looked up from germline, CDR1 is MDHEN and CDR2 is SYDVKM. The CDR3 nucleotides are TGTGCCAGCAGTTTCTTGGGTCTTGGGAGTGGTGGCGAGCAGTACTTC. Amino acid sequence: CASSFLGLGSGGEQYF. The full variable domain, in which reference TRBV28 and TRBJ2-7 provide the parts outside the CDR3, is DVKVTQSSRYLVKRTGEKVFLECVQDMDHENMFWYRQDPGLGLRLIYFSYDVKMKEKGDIPEGYSVSREKKERFSLILESASTNQTSMYLCASSFLGLGSGGEQYFGPGTRLTVT.

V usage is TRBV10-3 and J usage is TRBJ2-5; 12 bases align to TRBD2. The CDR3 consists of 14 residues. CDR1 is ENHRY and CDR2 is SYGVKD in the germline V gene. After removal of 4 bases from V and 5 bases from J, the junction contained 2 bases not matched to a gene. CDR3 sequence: CAISGLAGDETQYF. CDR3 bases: TGTGCCATCAGTGGACTAGCGGGAGACGAGACCCAGTACTTC.

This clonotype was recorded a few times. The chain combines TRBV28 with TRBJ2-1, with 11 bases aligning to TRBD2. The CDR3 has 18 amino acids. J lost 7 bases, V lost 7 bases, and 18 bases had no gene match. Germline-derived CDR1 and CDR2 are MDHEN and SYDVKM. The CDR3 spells CASNNRLGLAGGRNEQFF. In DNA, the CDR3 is TGTGCCAGCAACAACCGTCTAGGTCTAGCGGGAGGTAGGAATGAGCAGTTCTTC.